The entry below describes one T cell receptor (beta chain). The antigen this receptor binds is unknown. Base qualities are not at hand, and no much larger clone is one base apart. Between the V and J ends, shortened by 6 bases and 7 bases respectively, the junction contains 21 bases. From cysteine to phenylalanine, the CDR3 is 15 amino acids long. Just CDR3 DNA is preserved here, 45 bases in frame from base 1. CDR1 is given as MDHEN and CDR2 as SYDVKM, both from the germline V gene. A second Seattle source provided samples from volunteer blood donors who had recovered from COVID-19. Each collaborating institution followed its own protocols to collect whole blood in K2EDTA tubes. For TCRbeta analysis, collaborators shipped samples in one of three forms: frozen whole blood, isolated PBMCs, or DNA extracted from either of those sample types. The immunoSEQ Assay, a bias-controlled multiplex PCR, was used to amplify TCRbeta CDR3 regions from genomic DNA. In the source study's methods: Within the assay, amplification of reference gene primers was used to estimate how many nucleated cells each sample contained. To quantify the absolute abundance of each unique TCRbeta CDR3 rearrangement, sequence reads were collapsed and filtered. Productive Simpson clonality was computed per sample as the square root of Simpson's diversity index over productive rearrangements. TCRdb holds this immuneACCESS table with in-frame rearrangements only. Some clones are missing; in checked studies, unresolved V genes explain under half, and the rest has no known cause. The D gene and trimming were derived from the DNA, and the V and J assignments and clone size from that table. Here the sample has some 200,000 clones; 84% occur a single time. Of the sample, approximately 1.5% is held by the ten largest clones.

This entry is derived from a study of blood T cell repertoires in COVID-19 (dated by TCRdb to between 2020 and 2021). Some background on the complete study: Collaborator samples came from the United States, Italy and Spain and covered acute and convalescent phases of COVID-19. The prospective study material was composed of cDNA or gDNA derived from T cells, B-cell-depleted T cells, or PBMCs. The dataset comprised deeply sampled blood TCRbeta repertoires from subjects exposed to, actively infected with, or recovered from COVID-19. The repertoires were made available in a free public database intended to serve as a resource for research on the immune response to SARS-CoV-2. Samples were obtained from the ongoing ImmuneRACE study (first 160 participants) and from approximately 1,200 subjects provided by 6 global collaborators. A de-identified subject ID, COVID-19 status, age in years and sex were almost always included in the sample metadata. Where available, HLA class I and class II types were taken from metadata supplied by the sample provider and were not determined by assay-based typing.

What the work shows at the level of the full study, not this receptor alone: How much clinical and demographic metadata was included differed by source and by participant, and the metadata was provided uncurated.

This clonotype was sampled from a middle-aged woman who had recovered from COVID-19. The sample was peripheral blood. The receptor chain draws on TRBV28 and TRBJ1-1; a tentative D match to TRBD1 spans 6 bases. The base sequence is TGTGCCAGCAGATCCCCCCCTACAGGGCTGCATGAAGCTTTCTTT. This codes for CASRSPPTGLHEAFF.